This is a list of T cell receptor beta chains from one sample in a study of beta chain features in type 1 diabetes. The protocol was immunoSEQ multiplex PCR, while the TCRdb copy is restricted to in-frame clones and leaves out a portion. The sample yields 620,000 or so clones, about 16% seen once. The sequenced material came from naive CD4+ T cells from blood. All receptors come from a man aged 18 to 29 in good health. CDR3s include the opening cysteine and the closing phenylalanine or tryptophan. Fields, in order: V gene, clone size, J gene, D gene, CDR3 DNA, CDR3 protein. The D gene is left open where the match is weak. Some rows have no size entry. The others give once, few or many, or a class for an expanded clone.

TRBV5-1,once,TRBJ2-5,TRBD2,TGCGCCAGCAGCTTGGGACTAGCGGCGTTTACGGAGACCCAGTACTTC,CASSLGLAAFTETQYF
TRBV9,few,TRBJ1-5,.,TGTGCCAGCAGCGTAGCCGGGGCTCCTGAACAGCCCCAGCATTTT,CASSVAGAPEQPQHF
TRBV27,.,TRBJ1-2,.,TGTGCCAGCAAGGCTTGGGGAACATCTCTAGACTATGGCTACACCTTC,CASKAWGTSLDYGYTF
TRBV7-9,few,TRBJ1-1,.,TGTGCCAGCAGCTTAAACCCAGCGAACACTGAAGCTTTCTTT,CASSLNPANTEAFF
TRBV5-1,.,TRBJ2-1,TRBD2,TGCGCCAGCAGCACTATAGCGGGGGGGCCATACAATGAGCAGTTCTTC,CASSTIAGGPYNEQFF
TRBV9,.,TRBJ2-5,.,TGTGCCAGCAGCGTACGATCCTGGTACCAAGAGACCCAGTACTTC,CASSVRSWYQETQYF
TRBV29-1,few,TRBJ2-7,TRBD1,TGCAGCATACCGGGACAGGGCCACGAGCAGTACTTC,CSIPGQGHEQYF
TRBV19,few,TRBJ1-2,.,TGTGCCAGTAGCTCAGGCTACTATGGCTACACCTTC,CASSSGYYGYTF
TRBV5-4,.,TRBJ1-1,.,TGTGCCAGCGGACAGACGAACACTGAAGCTTTCTTT,CASGQTNTEAFF
TRBV7-2,.,TRBJ1-4,.,TGTGCCAGCAGCCCCGGGACGTCCAAAGGGGAAAAACTGTTTTTT,CASSPGTSKGEKLFF
TRBV28,once,TRBJ2-1,TRBD2,TGTGCCAGCAGCCGCGCTGGACTAGCGGGAGGGAACAATGAGCAGTTCTTC,CASSRAGLAGGNNEQFF